This T cell receptor (beta chain) was recovered during a study of cytotoxic CD8 clonotypes in ibrutinib-treated CLL. Study-wide background: Sequencing produced an average of roughly 230,000 productive templates and approximately 90,000 productive rearrangements per sample.

TCRdb's copy holds only in-frame clones and misses some; the assay was immunoSEQ multiplex PCR. The sample holds 150,000 to 200,000 clones, 70% to 90% seen once. As input for TCR beta libraries, around 2 micrograms of genomic DNA came from cryopreserved PBMCs. This clone was picked up a small number of times. The CDR3 totals 15 residues. V shed 0 bases and J shed 1 base, with 9 bases lying between them. Germline V gene lookup returns CDR1 LGHNA and CDR2 YSLEER. The input for sequencing was PBMCs, taken at disease progression, from a patient treated with ibrutinib. The receptor comes from a human donor with chronic lymphocytic leukemia. The V call is TRBV4-3, the J call TRBJ1-1, with D possibly TRBD1 on 5 matching bases. The DNA of the CDR3 is TGCGCCAGCAGCCAAGAGGGACTGAGGAACACTGAAGCTTTCTTT. It is translated as CASSQEGLRNTEAFF.